Presented here are 6 T cell receptor beta chains from one specimen sequenced in a study of blood T cells in healthy people across ages. Using a J-beta primer mix together with a sample-barcoded 5' primer, a second PCR was run for roughly 6 to 11 cycles. Via MiXCR, TCRdb re-called the 5' RACE reads, giving one row per CDR3 protein. This table has 720,000 or so distinct CDR3 sequences, over 40% appearing once. Sequencing was done on a sample of blood. All receptors derive from a man older than 75 in good health.

V gene TRBV4-2 combines with J gene TRBJ1-3; the D gene is possibly TRBD1 (6 bases). The length of the CDR3 is 16 residues. CDR1 and CDR2 from the germline V gene are LGHNA and YNFKEQ. Trimming shortened V by 1 base and J by 0 bases, and 10 bases separated the two germline ends. The DNA of the CDR3 is TGTGCCAGCAGCCAAGCCGACAGGAACTCTGGAAACACCATATATTTT. This gives the protein CASSQADRNSGNTIYF.

This clonotype was seen a handful of times. The V call is TRBV7-9, the J call TRBJ2-3; TRBD1 matches at 8 bases. Per the germline V gene, CDR1 is SEHNR and CDR2 is FQNEAQ (reference sequence). CDR3 length: 19 amino acids. J was trimmed by 5 bases and V by 5 bases; bases with no gene match: 21. CDR3 sequence reads: CASSPRSAGGSFLGDTQYF. CDR3 coding DNA: TGTGCCAGCAGCCCACGATCGGCAGGGGGCTCTTTTTTGGGAGATACGCAGTATTTT.

V is TRBV28 and J is TRBJ2-6; TRBD2 might be the D (5 bases). This CDR3 has 15 residues. Germline V CDR1 and CDR2: MDHEN, SYDVKM. The germline V and J ends were trimmed by 3 bases and 2 bases, with 8 bases remaining between them. The CDR3 nucleotides read TGTGCCAGCAGTTTCGTCGGGGCTGGGGCCAACGTCCTGACTTTC. Its protein product is CASSFVGAGANVLTF.

As to this clonotype: Mismatch with germline at one junction end may stem from a read error. This chain joins TRBV12-5 and TRBJ2-6; a possible D gene is TRBD2 (5 bases). Per the germline V gene, CDR1 is LGHNT and CDR2 is FRNRAP. This CDR3 is 15 amino acids long. Here the CDR3 reads CASGSGSSGANVLTF. The CDR3 nucleotides are TGCGCTAGTGGATCGGGAAGCTCTGGGGCCAACGTCCTGACTTTC.

The genes are TRBV10-2 and TRBJ2-5; no clear D. The CDR3 runs to 14 residues. V lost 6 bases and J lost 1, with 12 bases in between. From germline, CDR1 is WSHSY and CDR2 SAAADI. The CDR3 sequence is CASRPPNPQETQYF. CDR3 coding DNA: TGCGCCAGCAGGCCTCCTAATCCCCAAGAGACCCAGTACTTC.

This chain uses TRBV12-3 or TRBV12-4 with TRBJ2-5; tentative D call: TRBD2 (7 bases). Trimming removed 3 bases from V and 11 bases from J, with 19 bases in between. CDR3 length: 14 residues. The CDR3 here is CASSFGGAYNEQYF. In DNA, the CDR3 is TGTGCCAGCAGTTTTGGGGGGGCCTACAATGAGCAGTACTTC.